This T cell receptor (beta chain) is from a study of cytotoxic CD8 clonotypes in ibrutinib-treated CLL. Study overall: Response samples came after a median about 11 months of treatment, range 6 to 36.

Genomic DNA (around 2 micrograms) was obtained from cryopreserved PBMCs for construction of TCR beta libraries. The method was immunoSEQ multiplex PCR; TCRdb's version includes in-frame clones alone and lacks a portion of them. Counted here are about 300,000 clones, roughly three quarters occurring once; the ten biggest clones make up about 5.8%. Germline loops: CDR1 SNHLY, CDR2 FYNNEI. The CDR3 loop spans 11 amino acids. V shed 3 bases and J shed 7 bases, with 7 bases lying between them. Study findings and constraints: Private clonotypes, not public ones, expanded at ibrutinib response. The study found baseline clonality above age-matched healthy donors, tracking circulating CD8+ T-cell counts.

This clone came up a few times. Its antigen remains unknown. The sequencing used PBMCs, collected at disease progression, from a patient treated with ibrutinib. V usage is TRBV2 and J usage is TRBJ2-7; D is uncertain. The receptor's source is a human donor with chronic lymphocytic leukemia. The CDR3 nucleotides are TGTGCCAGCAGTGACAGGTTTGAGCAGTACTTC. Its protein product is CASSDRFEQYF.